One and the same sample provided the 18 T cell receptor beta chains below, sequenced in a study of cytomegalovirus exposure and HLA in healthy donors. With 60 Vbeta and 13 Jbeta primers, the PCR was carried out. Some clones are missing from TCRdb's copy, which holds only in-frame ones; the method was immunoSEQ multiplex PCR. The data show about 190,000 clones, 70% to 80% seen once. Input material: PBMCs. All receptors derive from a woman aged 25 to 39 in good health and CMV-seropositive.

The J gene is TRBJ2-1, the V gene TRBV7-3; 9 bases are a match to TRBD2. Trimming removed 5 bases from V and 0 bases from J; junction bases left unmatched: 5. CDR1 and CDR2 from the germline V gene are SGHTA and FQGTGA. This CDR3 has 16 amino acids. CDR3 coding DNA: TGTGCCAGCAGCATCAGCGGGGGGAGCTCCTACAATGAGCAGTTCTTC. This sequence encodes CASSISGGSSYNEQFF.

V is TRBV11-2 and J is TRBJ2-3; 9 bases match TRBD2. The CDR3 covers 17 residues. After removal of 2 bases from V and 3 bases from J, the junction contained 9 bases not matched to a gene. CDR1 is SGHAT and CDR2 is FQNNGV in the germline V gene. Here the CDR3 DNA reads TGTGCCAGCAGCTTATCGGTCGGGACTAGCAGTACAGATACGCAGTATTTT. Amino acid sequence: CASSLSVGTSSTDTQYF.

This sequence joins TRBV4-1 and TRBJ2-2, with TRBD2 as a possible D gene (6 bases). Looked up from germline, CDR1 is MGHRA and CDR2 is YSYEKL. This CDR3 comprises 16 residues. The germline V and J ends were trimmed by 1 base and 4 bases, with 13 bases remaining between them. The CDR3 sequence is CASSQATRRGTGELFF. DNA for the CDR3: TGCGCCAGCAGCCAAGCGACTAGGAGGGGCACCGGGGAGCTGTTTTTT.

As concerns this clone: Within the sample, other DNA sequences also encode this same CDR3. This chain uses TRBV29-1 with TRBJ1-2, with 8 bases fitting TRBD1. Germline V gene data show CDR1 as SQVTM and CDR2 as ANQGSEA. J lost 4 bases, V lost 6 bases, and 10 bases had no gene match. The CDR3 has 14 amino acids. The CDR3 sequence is CSVHPRGRVYGYTF. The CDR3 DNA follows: TGCAGCGTACACCCCAGGGGGCGGGTCTATGGCTACACCTTC.

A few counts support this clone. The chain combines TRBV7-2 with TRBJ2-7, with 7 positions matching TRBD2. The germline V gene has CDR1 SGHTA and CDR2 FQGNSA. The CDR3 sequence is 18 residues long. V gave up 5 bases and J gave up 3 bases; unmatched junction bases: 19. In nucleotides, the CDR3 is TGTGCCAGCAGCCTGGGTCGGGGAGGGGAGGTCAACAACTACGAGCAGTACTTC. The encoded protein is CASSLGRGGEVNNYEQYF.

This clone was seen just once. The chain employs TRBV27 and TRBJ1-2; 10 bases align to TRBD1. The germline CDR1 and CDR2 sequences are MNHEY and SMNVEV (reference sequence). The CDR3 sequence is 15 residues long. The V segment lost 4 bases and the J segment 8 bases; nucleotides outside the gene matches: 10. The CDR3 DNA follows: TGTGCCAGCAGTTCGCCGGACAGGGGGGTTAGGGGCTACACCTTC. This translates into CASSSPDRGVRGYTF.

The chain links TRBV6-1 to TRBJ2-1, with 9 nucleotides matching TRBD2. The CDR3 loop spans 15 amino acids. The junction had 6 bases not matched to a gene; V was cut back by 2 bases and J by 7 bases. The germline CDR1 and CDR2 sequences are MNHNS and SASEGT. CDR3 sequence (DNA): TGTGCCAGCAGTGAAAAGGCGGGGGGGAGTAATGAGCAGTTCTTC. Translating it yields CASSEKAGGSNEQFF.

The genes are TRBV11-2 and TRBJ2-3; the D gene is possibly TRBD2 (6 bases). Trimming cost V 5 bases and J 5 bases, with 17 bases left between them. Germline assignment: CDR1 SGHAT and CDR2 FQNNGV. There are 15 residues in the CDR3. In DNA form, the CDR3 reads TGTGCCAGCAGCCCGTGGGGGGAAAAAAAAGATACGCAGTATTTT. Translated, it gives CASSPWGEKKDTQYF.

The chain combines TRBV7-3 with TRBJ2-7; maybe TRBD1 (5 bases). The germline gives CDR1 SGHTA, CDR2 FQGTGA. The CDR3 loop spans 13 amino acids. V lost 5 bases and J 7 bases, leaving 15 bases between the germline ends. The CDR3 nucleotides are TGTGCCAGCAGCCCCTCTAACAGGAGAGAGCAGTACTTC. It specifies CASSPSNRREQYF.

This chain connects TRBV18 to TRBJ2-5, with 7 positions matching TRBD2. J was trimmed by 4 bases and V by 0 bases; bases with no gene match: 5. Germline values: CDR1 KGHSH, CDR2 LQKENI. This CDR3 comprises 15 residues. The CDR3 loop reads CASSPPVGRGETQYF. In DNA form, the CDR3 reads TGTGCCAGCTCACCACCCGTGGGGAGGGGAGAGACCCAGTACTTC.

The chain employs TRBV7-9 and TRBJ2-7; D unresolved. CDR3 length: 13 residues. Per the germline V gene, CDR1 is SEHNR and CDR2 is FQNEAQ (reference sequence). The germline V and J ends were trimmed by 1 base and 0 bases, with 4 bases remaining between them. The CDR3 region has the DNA TGTGCCAGCAGCTTAGACAGCTCCTACGAGCAGTACTTC. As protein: CASSLDSSYEQYF.

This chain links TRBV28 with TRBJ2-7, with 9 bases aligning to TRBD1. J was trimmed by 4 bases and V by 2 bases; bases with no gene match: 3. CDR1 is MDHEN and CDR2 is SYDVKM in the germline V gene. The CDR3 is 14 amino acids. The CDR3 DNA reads TGTGCCAGCAGTTTAACAGGGGGCCCTTACGAGCAGTACTTC. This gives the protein CASSLTGGPYEQYF.

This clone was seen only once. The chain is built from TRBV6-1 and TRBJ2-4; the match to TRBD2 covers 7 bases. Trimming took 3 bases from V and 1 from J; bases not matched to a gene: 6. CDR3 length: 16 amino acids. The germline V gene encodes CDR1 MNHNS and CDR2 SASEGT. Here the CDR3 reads CASSDQGGVAKNIQYF. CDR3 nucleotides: TGTGCCAGCAGTGACCAGGGAGGGGTGGCCAAAAACATTCAGTACTTC.

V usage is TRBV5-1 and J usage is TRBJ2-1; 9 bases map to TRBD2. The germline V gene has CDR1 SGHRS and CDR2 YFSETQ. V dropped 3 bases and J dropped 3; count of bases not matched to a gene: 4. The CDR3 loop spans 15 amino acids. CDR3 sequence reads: CASSSLAGLYNEQFF. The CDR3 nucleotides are TGCGCCAGCAGCTCGCTAGCGGGACTCTACAATGAGCAGTTCTTC. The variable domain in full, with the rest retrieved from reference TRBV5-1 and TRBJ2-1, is KAGVTQTPRYLIKTRGQQVTLSCSPISGHRSVSWYQQTPGQGLQFLFEYFSETQRNKGNFPGRFSGRQFSNSRSEMNVSTLELGDSALYLCASSSLAGLYNEQFFGPGTRLTVL.

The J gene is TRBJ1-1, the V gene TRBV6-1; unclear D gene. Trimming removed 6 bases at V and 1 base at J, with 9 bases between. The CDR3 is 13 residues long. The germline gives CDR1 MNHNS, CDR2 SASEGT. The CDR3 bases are TGTGCCAGCAGCGGCGACACGAACACTGAAGCTTTCTTT. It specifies CASSGDTNTEAFF.

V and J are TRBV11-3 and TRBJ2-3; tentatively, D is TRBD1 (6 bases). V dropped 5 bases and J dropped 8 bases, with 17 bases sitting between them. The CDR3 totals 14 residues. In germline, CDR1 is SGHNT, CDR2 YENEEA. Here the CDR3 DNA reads TGTGCCAGCAGCAGAGACAGGTCTGGGGGTACGCAGTATTTT. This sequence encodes CASSRDRSGGTQYF.

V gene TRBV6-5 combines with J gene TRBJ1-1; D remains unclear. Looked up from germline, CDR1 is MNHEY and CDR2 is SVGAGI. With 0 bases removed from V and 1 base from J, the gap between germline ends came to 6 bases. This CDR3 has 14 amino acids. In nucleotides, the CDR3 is TGTGCCAGCAGTTACTCGATGGCGAACACTGAAGCTTTCTTT. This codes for CASSYSMANTEAFF.

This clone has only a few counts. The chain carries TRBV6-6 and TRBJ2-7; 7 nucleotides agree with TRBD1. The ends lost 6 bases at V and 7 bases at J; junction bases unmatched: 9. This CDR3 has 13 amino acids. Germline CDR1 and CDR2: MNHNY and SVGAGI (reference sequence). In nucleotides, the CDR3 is TGTGCCAGCAGCACTATGACAGGGAATGAGCAGTACTTC. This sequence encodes CASSTMTGNEQYF.